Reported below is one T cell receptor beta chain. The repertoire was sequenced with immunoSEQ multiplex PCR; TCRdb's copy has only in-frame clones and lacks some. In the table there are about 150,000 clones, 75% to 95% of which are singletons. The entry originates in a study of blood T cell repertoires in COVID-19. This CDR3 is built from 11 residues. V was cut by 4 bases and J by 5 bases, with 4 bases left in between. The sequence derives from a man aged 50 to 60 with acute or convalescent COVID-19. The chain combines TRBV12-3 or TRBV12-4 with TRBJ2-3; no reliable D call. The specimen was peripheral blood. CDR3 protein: CASSSLDTQYF. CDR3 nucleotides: TGTGCCAGCAGTTCCCTAGATACGCAGTATTTT.